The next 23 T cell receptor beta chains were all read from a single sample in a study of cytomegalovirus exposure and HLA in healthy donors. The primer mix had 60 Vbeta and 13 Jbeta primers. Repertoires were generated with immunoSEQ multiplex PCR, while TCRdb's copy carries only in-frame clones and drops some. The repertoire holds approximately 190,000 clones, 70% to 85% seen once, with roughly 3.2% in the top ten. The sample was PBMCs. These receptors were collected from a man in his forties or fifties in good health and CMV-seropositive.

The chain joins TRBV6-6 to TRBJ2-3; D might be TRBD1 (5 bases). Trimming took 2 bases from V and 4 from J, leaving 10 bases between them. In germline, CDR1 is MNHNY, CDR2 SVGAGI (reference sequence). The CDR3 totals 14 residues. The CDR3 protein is CASSYGALADTQYF. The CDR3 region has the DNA TGTGCCAGCAGTTACGGGGCCTTGGCAGATACGCAGTATTTT.

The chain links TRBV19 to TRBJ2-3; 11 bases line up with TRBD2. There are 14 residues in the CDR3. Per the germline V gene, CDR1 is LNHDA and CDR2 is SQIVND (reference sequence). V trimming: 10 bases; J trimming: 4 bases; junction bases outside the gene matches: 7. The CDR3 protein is CAIPLAGVPDTQYF. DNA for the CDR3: TGTGCCATTCCACTAGCGGGAGTACCAGATACGCAGTATTTT.

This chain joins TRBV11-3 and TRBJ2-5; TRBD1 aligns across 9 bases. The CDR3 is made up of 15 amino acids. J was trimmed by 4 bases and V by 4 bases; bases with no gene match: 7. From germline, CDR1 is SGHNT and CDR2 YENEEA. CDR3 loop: CASSSGTGKVETQYF. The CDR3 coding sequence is TGTGCCAGCAGCTCAGGGACAGGGAAAGTAGAGACCCAGTACTTC.

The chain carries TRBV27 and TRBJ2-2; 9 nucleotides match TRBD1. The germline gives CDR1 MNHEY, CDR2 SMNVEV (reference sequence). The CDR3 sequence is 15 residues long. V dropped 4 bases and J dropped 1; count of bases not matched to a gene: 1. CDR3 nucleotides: TGTGCCAGCAGTTGGGGACAGGGGAACACCGGGGAGCTGTTTTTT. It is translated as CASSWGQGNTGELFF.

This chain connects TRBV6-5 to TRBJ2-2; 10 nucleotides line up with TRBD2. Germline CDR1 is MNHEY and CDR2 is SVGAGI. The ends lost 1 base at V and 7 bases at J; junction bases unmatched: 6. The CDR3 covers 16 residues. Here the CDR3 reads CASSYLSGRVSGELFF. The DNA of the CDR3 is TGTGCCAGCAGTTACTTAAGCGGGAGGGTGAGCGGGGAGCTGTTTTTT.

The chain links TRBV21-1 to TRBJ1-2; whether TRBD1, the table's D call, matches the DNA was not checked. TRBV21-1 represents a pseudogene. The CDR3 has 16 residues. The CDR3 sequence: CASSTLAQGAPSGYTF. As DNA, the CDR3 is TGTGCCAGCAGCACCCTCGCCCAGGGGGCGCCGAGCGGCTACACCTTC.

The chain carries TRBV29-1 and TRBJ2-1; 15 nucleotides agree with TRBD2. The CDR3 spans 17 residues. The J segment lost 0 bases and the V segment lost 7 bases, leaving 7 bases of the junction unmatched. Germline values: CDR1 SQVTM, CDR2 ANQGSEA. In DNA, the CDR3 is TGCAGCGCTCCGGGACTAGCGGGAGGTAGCTCCTACAATGAGCAGTTCTTC. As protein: CSAPGLAGGSSYNEQFF.

The CDR3, as DNA: TGTGCCATCTCGGTGGGAGGCAATGAGCAGTTCTTC. Its translation is CAISVGGNEQFF. The J gene is TRBJ2-1, the V gene TRBV10-3; maybe TRBD2 (6 bases). The ends were cut back, 8 bases at V and 6 bases at J, with 11 bases in the middle. The CDR3 is made up of 12 amino acids. The germline V gene encodes CDR1 ENHRY and CDR2 SYGVKD.

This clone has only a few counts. Here the CDR3 reads CASSSLANLYHEQYF. DNA of the CDR3: TGTGCCAGCAGCTCCCTTGCGAACCTTTATCACGAGCAGTACTTC. The rearrangement uses TRBV7-8 and TRBJ2-7; no clear D. With 4 bases removed from V and 5 bases from J, the gap between germline ends came to 18 bases. The CDR3 covers 15 residues. From germline, CDR1 is SGHVS and CDR2 FQNEAQ.

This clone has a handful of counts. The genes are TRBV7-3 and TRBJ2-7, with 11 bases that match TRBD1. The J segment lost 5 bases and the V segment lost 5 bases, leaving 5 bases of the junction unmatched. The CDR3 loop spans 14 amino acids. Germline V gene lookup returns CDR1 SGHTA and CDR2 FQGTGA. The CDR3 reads CASSRTGGLDEQYF. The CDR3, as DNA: TGTGCCAGCAGCAGGACAGGGGGCCTGGACGAGCAGTACTTC.

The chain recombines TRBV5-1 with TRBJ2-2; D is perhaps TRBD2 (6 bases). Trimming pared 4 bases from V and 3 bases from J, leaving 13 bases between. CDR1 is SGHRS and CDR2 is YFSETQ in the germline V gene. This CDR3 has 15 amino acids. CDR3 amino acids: CASSPGEAHTGELFF. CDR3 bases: TGCGCCAGCAGCCCCGGGGAGGCCCACACCGGGGAGCTGTTTTTT.

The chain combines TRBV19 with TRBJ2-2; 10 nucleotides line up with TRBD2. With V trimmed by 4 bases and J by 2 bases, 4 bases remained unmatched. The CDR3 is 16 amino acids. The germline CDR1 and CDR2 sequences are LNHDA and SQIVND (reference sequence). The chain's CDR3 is CASSRGLAVNTGELFF. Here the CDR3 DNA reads TGTGCCAGTAGTAGAGGACTAGCGGTTAACACCGGGGAGCTGTTTTTT.

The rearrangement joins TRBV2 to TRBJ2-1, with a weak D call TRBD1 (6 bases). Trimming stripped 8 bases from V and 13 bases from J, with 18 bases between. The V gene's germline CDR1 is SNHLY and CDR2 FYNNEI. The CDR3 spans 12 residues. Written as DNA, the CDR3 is TGTGCCAGCCACGGAGTCACAGGGAATCAGTTCTTC. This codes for CASHGVTGNQFF.

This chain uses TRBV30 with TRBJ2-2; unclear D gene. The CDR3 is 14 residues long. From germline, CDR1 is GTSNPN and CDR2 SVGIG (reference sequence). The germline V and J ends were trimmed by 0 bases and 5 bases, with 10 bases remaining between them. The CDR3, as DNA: TGTGCCTGGAGTGTAGGCACTAATACCGGGGAGCTGTTTTTT. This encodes CAWSVGTNTGELFF.

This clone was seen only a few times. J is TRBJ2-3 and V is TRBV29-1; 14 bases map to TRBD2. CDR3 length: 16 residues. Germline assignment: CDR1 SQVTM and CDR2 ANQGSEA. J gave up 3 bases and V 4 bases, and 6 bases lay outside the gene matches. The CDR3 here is CSVAAGLAGGTDTQYF. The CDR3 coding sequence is TGCAGCGTTGCGGCAGGACTAGCGGGAGGAACAGATACGCAGTATTTT.

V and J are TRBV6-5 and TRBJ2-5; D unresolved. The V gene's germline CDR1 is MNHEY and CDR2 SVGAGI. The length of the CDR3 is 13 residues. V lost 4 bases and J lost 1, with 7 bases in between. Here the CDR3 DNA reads TGTGCCAGCAGTTTCACGGTCCAAGAGACCCAGTACTTC. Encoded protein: CASSFTVQETQYF.

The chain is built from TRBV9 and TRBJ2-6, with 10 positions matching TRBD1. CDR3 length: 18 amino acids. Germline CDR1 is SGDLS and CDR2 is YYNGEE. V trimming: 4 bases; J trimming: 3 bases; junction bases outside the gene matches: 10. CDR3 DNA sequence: TGTGCCAGCAGCAAGGGGGACAGGGGTTGGGTTGGGGCCAACGTCCTGACTTTC. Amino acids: CASSKGDRGWVGANVLTF.

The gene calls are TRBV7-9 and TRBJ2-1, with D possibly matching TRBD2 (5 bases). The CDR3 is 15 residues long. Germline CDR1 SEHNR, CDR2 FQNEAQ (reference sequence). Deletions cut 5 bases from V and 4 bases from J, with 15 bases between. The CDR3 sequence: CASSPGRVRYNEQFF. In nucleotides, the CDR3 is TGTGCCAGCAGCCCGGGAAGGGTCAGGTACAATGAGCAGTTCTTC. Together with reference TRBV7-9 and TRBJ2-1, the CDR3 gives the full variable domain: DTGVSQNPRHKITKRGQNVTFRCDPISEHNRLYWYRQTLGQGPEFLTYFQNEAQLEKSRLLSDRFSAERPKGSFSTLEIQRTEQGDSAMYLCASSPGRVRYNEQFFGPGTRLTVL.

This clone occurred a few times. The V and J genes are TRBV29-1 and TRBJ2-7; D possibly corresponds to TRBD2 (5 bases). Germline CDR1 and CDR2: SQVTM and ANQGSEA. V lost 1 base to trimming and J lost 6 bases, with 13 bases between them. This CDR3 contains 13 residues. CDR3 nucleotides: TGCAGCGTTGAAGGAAATTCCCGGGGCGAGCAGTACTTC. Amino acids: CSVEGNSRGEQYF.

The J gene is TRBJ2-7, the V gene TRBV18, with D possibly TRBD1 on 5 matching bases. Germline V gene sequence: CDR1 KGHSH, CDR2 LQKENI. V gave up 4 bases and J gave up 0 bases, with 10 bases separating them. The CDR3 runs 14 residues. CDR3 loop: CASSRGLTSYEQYF. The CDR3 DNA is TGTGCCAGCTCACGGGGCTTGACCTCCTACGAGCAGTACTTC.

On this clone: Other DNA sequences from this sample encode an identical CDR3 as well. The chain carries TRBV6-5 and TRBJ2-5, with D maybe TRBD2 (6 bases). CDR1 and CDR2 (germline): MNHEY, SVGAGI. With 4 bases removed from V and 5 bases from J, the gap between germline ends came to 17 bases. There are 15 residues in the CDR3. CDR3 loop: CASSFSGREGETQYF. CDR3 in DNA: TGTGCCAGCAGTTTCTCCGGGAGAGAAGGGGAGACCCAGTACTTC.

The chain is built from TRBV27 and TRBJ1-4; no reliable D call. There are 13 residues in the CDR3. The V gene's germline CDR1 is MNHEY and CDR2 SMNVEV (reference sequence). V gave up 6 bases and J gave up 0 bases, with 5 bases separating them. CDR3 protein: CASRQSTNEKLFF. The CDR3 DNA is TGTGCCAGCAGGCAGTCAACTAATGAAAAACTGTTTTTT.

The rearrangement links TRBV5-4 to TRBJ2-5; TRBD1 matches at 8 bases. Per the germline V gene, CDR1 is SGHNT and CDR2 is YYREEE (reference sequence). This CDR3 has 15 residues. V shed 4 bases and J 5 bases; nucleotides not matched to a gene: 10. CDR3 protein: CASSEQGGSWETQYF. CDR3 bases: TGTGCCAGCAGCGAACAGGGGGGCTCTTGGGAGACCCAGTACTTC.